These 17 T cell receptor beta chains were all obtained from the same sample, sequenced in a study of cytomegalovirus exposure and HLA in healthy donors. PCR used 60 Vbeta primers and 13 Jbeta primers. Measured with immunoSEQ multiplex PCR; TCRdb has only the in-frame clones, and not every one. The sample has roughly 120,000 clones, and its top ten clones hold less than 4.5%. The source material was PBMCs. The receptors shown here come from a man aged 18 to 29 in good health and CMV-seronegative.

The V gene is TRBV5-1, the J gene TRBJ2-1; 13 nucleotides match TRBD2. This CDR3 comprises 15 residues. Germline CDR1 reads SGHRS; CDR2 reads YFSETQ. V dropped 3 bases and J dropped 7; count of bases not matched to a gene: 4. CDR3 protein: CASSSGLAGANEQFF. The CDR3 DNA reads TGCGCCAGCAGCTCCGGACTAGCGGGAGCTAATGAGCAGTTCTTC.

This chain connects TRBV7-9 to TRBJ2-7; D possibly corresponds to TRBD2 (7 bases). The V gene lost 2 bases and the J gene lost 6 bases, with 14 bases spanning the gap. CDR3 size: 14 residues. From germline, CDR1 is SEHNR and CDR2 FQNEAQ (reference sequence). The CDR3 nucleotides are TGTGCCAGCAGCTTATGGGGGGAGGGGGGCGAGCAGTACTTC. Protein sequence: CASSLWGEGGEQYF. Full variable domain (rest looked up from reference TRBV7-9 and TRBJ2-7): DTGVSQNPRHKITKRGQNVTFRCDPISEHNRLYWYRQTLGQGPEFLTYFQNEAQLEKSRLLSDRFSAERPKGSFSTLEIQRTEQGDSAMYLCASSLWGEGGEQYFGPGTRLTVT.

Concerning this clone itself: This sample includes further DNA sequences coding for the same CDR3. The V call is TRBV30, the J call TRBJ1-3, with 9 bases that match TRBD1. Germline values: CDR1 GTSNPN, CDR2 SVGIG (reference sequence). The CDR3 contains 14 residues. The V segment lost 5 bases and the J segment 2 bases; nucleotides outside the gene matches: 4. The CDR3 region has the DNA TGTGCCTGGTACCGGGACAGGGCTGGAAACACCATATATTTT. Its translation is CAWYRDRAGNTIYF.

The chain has TRBV29-1 and TRBJ2-5, with 10 bases fitting TRBD1. The better agreement between TRBJ2-7 and the DNA end casts doubt on the J call. Germline CDR1 SQVTM, CDR2 ANQGSEA. CDR3 size: 13 residues. The CDR3 DNA reads as TGCAGCGTCGCTGACAGGGGGCTATACGAGCAGTACTTC. It is translated as CSVADRGLYEQYF.

This chain connects TRBV27 to TRBJ2-1; TRBD2 aligns across 8 bases. V trimming: 3 bases; J trimming: 0 bases; junction bases outside the gene matches: 1. Germline assignment: CDR1 MNHEY and CDR2 SMNVEV (reference sequence). CDR3 length: 15 amino acids. The CDR3 here is CASSLAGGSYNEQFF. The CDR3 DNA is TGTGCCAGCAGTTTGGCGGGAGGCTCCTACAATGAGCAGTTCTTC.

J is TRBJ2-2 and V is TRBV5-1; 10 bases are shared with TRBD2. V was clipped by 1 base and J by 0 bases; unmatched bases: 3. Germline V gene lookup returns CDR1 SGHRS and CDR2 YFSETQ. The CDR3 covers 17 residues. In DNA, the CDR3 is TGCGCCAGCAGCTTGACCAGCGGGGGGGCGAACACCGGGGAGCTGTTTTTT. As protein: CASSLTSGGANTGELFF.

V gene TRBV6-1 combines with J gene TRBJ2-7, with TRBD1 matching 11 bases. Germline V lookup: CDR1 MNHNS, CDR2 SASEGT. Trimming at V came to 3 bases and at J to 4 bases, leaving 17 bases not matched to a gene. CDR3 length: 19 residues. For the CDR3, the DNA is TGTGCCAGCAGTGAGCCCGGGACAGGGGGACCCCTTGCAAAATACGAGCAGTACTTC. It translates to CASSEPGTGGPLAKYEQYF.

V is TRBV2 and J is TRBJ2-5; TRBD2 matches 10 bases. This CDR3 comprises 15 residues. From germline, CDR1 is SNHLY and CDR2 FYNNEI. After removal of 1 base from V and 5 bases from J, the junction contained 4 bases not matched to a gene. DNA of the CDR3: TGTGCCAGCAGTGAAGAGCGGGGGGGCCGCGAGACCCAGTACTTC. Its protein is CASSEERGGRETQYF.

This chain links TRBV30 with TRBJ1-4; no firm D call. CDR3 size: 14 residues. Germline-derived CDR1 and CDR2 are GTSNPN and SVGIG (reference sequence). V was cut by 1 base and J by 8 bases, with 14 bases left in between. The CDR3 DNA follows: TGTGCCTGGAGTGCGGGCGGGGTTCGGGAAAAACTGTTTTTT. It is translated as CAWSAGGVREKLFF.

J is TRBJ1-5 and V is TRBV18, with D hard to call. The CDR3 is 13 residues long. Trimming shortened V by 2 bases and J by 9 bases, and 11 bases separated the two germline ends. The germline gives CDR1 KGHSH, CDR2 LQKENI. This CDR3 reads CASSPDHGGPQHF. The CDR3 bases are TGTGCCAGCTCACCAGACCACGGAGGGCCCCAGCATTTT.

The DNA of the CDR3 is TGTGCCTGGCCAGGGGGCGCTTATGGCTACACCTTC. It specifies CAWPGGAYGYTF. This chain joins TRBV30 and TRBJ1-2; 8 bases fit TRBD1. The CDR3 loop spans 12 amino acids. Germline CDR1 GTSNPN, CDR2 SVGIG (reference sequence). Trimming took 5 bases from V and 5 from J; bases not matched to a gene: 4. The full variable domain, in which reference TRBV30 and TRBJ1-2 provide the parts outside the CDR3, is SQTIHQWPATLVQPVGSPLSLECTVEGTSNPNLYWYRQAAGRGLQLLFYSVGIGQISSEVPQNLSASRPQDRQFILSSKKLLLSDSGFYLCAWPGGAYGYTFGSGTRLTVV.

On this clone itself: This CDR3 is also generated by other DNA sequences in the sample. CDR3 sequence reads: CASSSRQGYEQYF. In DNA form, the CDR3 reads TGCGCCAGCAGTTCCCGACAGGGCTACGAGCAGTACTTC. J is TRBJ2-7 and V is TRBV5-1, with 7 bases fitting TRBD1. This CDR3 spans 13 amino acids. CDR1 and CDR2 (germline): SGHRS, YFSETQ. Germline trimming cut 5 bases from V and 3 bases from J; bases unmatched to any gene: 5. Supplemented by reference TRBV5-1 and TRBJ2-7, the full variable domain reads KAGVTQTPRYLIKTRGQQVTLSCSPISGHRSVSWYQQTPGQGLQFLFEYFSETQRNKGNFPGRFSGRQFSNSRSEMNVSTLELGDSALYLCASSSRQGYEQYFGPGTRLTVT.

The CDR3 region has the DNA TGTGCCAGCAGGAGGACAGTCGGCCTGAACACTGAAGCTTTCTTT. This sequence encodes CASRRTVGLNTEAFF. The chain combines TRBV7-8 with TRBJ1-1; D is perhaps TRBD1 (6 bases). Trimming pared 6 bases from V and 0 bases from J, leaving 14 bases between. The V gene's germline CDR1 is SGHVS and CDR2 FQNEAQ. The CDR3 has 15 amino acids.

V usage is TRBV9 and J usage is TRBJ1-1, with 9 bases aligning to TRBD1. Germline-derived CDR1 and CDR2 are SGDLS and YYNGEE. V lost 4 bases and J lost 10; bases outside the gene matches: 11. The CDR3 length is 14 residues. The chain's CDR3 is CASSPLGQGMSAFF. DNA for the CDR3: TGTGCCAGCAGCCCCCTGGGACAGGGAATGTCAGCTTTCTTT.

The gene calls are TRBV2 and TRBJ2-7, with 8 bases that match TRBD2. Unmatched junction bases numbered 7, after V lost 7 bases and J lost 2 bases. Per germline, CDR1 SNHLY and CDR2 FYNNEI. This CDR3 region has 14 residues. CDR3 protein: CASNQGLAPYEQYF. For the CDR3, the DNA is TGTGCCAGCAATCAAGGACTAGCACCCTACGAGCAGTACTTC.

The J gene is TRBJ2-1, the V gene TRBV9; 14 bases agree with TRBD2. Germline CDR1 and CDR2: SGDLS and YYNGEE. The CDR3 runs 16 residues. Trimming cost V 10 bases and J 5 bases; bases outside gene matches: 11. CDR3 sequence (DNA): TGTGCCGGCTCGACTAGCGGGAGGGCCCTCGACAATGAGCAGTTCTTC. Its translation: CAGSTSGRALDNEQFF.

The V and J genes are TRBV2 and TRBJ2-1; no clear D. CDR1 is SNHLY, CDR2 FYNNEI, per germline. V was trimmed by 7 bases and J by 0 bases, leaving 10 bases between them. The CDR3 is made up of 14 amino acids. In DNA, the CDR3 is TGTGCCAGCAAGATGTCGAGCTCCTACAATGAGCAGTTCTTC. Amino acid sequence: CASKMSSSYNEQFF.